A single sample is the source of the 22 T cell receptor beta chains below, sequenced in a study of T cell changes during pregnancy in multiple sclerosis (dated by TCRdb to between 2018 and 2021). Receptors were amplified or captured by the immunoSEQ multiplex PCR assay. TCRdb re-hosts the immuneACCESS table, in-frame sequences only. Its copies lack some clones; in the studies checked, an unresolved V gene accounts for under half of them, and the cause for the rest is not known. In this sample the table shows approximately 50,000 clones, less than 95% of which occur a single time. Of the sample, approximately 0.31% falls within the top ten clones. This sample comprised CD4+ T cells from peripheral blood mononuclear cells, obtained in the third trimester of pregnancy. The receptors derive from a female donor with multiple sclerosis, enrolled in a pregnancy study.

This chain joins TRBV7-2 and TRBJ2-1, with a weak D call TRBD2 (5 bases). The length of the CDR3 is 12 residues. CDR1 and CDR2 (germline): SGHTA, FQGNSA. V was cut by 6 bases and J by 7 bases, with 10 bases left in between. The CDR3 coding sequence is TGTGCCAGCAGTAATTCGGGGAATGAGCAGTTCTTC. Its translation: CASSNSGNEQFF.

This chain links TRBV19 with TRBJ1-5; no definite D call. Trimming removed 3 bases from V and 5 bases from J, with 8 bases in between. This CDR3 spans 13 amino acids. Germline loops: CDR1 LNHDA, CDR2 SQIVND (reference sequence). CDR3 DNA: TGTGCCAGTAGTATGCCGGGAGATCAGCCCCAGCATTTT. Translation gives CASSMPGDQPQHF.

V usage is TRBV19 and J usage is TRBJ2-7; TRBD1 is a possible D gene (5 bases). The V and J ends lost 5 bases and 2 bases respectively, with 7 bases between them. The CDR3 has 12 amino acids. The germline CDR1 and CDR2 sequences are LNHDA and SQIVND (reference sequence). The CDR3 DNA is TGTGCCAGTAGTTCAGGGACCTACGAGCAGTACTTC. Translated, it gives CASSSGTYEQYF. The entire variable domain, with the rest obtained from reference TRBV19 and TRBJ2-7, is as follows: DGGITQSPKYLFRKEGQNVTLSCEQNLNHDAMYWYRQDPGQGLRLIYYSQIVNDFQKGDIAEGYSVSREKKESFPLTVTSAQKNPTAFYLCASSSGTYEQYFGPGTRLTVT.

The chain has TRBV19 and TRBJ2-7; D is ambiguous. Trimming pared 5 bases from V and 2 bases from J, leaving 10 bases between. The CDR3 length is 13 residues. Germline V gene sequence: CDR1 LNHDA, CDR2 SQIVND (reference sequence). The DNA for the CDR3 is TGTGCCAGTAGTGTTACAGAGACCTACGAGCAGTACTTC. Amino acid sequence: CASSVTETYEQYF.

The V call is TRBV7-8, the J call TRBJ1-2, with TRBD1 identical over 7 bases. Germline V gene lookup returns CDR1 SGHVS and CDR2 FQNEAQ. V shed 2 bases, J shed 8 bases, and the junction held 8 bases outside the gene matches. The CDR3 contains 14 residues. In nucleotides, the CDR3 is TGTGCCAGCAGCTTACTACAACAGGGGATCGGCTACACCTTC. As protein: CASSLLQQGIGYTF.

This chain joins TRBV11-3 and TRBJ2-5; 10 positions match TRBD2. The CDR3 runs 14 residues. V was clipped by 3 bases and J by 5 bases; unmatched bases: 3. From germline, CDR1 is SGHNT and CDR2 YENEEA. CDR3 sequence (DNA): TGTGCCAGCAGCTTCCTAGCGGGGGTGGAGACCCAGTACTTC. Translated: CASSFLAGVETQYF.

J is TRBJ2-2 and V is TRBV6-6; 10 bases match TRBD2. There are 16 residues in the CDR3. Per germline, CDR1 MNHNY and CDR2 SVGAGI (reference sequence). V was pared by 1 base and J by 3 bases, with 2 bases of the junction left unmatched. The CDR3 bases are TGTGCCAGCAGTTACTACGGACTAGCGGACACCGGGGAGCTGTTTTTT. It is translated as CASSYYGLADTGELFF.

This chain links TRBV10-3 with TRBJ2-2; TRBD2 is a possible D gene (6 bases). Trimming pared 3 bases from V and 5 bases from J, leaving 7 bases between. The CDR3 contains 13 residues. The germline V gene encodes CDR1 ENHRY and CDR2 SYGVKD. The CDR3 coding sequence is TGTGCCATCAGTGATGGGGGGACCGGGGAGCTGTTTTTT. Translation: CAISDGGTGELFF.

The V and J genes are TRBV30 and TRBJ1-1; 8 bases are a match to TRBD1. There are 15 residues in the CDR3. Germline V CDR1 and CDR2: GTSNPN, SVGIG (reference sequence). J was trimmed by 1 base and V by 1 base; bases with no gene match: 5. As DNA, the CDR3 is TGTGCCTGGAGTGGTTCAGGGGGCAGGAACACTGAAGCTTTCTTT. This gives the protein CAWSGSGGRNTEAFF.

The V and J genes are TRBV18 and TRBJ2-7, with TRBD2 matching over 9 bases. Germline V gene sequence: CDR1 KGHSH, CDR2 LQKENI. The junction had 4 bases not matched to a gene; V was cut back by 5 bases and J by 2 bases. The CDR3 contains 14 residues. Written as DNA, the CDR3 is TGTGCCAGCTCAGGCGGGGGGGGGCCCTACGAGCAGTACTTC. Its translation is CASSGGGGPYEQYF.

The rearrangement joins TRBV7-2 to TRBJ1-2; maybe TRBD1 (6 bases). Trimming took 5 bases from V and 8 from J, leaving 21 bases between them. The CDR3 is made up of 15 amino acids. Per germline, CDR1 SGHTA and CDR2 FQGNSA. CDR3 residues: CASSLWEAGAKGYTF. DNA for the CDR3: TGTGCCAGCAGCCTTTGGGAAGCAGGGGCCAAGGGCTACACCTTC.

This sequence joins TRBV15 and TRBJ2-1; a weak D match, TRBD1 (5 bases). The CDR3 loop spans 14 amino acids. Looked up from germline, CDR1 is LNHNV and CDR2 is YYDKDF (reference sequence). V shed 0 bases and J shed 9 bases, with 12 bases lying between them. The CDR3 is CATSRDQGVGEQFF. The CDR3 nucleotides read TGTGCCACCAGCAGAGATCAGGGTGTGGGTGAGCAGTTCTTC.

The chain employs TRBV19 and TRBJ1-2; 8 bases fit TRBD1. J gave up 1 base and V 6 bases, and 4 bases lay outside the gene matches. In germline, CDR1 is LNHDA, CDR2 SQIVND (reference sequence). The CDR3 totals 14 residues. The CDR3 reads CASRRTGNNYGYTF. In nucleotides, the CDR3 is TGTGCCAGTAGGAGGACAGGGAATAACTATGGCTACACCTTC.

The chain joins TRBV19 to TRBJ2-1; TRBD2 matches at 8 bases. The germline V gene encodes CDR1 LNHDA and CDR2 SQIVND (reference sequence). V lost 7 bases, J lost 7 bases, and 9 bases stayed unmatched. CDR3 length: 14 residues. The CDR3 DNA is TGTGCCAGTAATGAGCGGGGGACCAAAAATGAGCAGTTCTTC. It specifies CASNERGTKNEQFF.

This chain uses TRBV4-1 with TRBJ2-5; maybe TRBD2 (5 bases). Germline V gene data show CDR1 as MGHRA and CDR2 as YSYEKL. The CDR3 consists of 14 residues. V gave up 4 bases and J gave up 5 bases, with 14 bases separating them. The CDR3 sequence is CASSRTEGPETQYF. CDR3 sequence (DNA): TGCGCCAGCAGCCGTACTGAGGGTCCGGAGACCCAGTACTTC.

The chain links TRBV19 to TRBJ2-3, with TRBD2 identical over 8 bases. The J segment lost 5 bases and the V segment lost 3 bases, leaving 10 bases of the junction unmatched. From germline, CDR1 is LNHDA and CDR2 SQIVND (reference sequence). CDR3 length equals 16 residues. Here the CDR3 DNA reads TGTGCCAGTAGTATCATATCGGGGGGGGCCGTAGATACGCAGTATTTT. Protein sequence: CASSIISGGAVDTQYF.

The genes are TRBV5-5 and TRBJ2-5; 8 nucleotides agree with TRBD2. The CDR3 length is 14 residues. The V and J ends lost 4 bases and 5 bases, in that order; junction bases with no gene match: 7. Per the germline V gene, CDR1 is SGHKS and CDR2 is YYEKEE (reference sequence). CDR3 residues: CASSMGLERETQYF. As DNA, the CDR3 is TGTGCCAGCAGCATGGGACTAGAGCGTGAGACCCAGTACTTC.

CDR3 in DNA: TGTGCCAGCAGCGATAGACAGAGCACCTACGAGCAGTACTTC. Translation gives CASSDRQSTYEQYF. The V gene is TRBV2, the J gene TRBJ2-7; D may be TRBD1 (5 bases). CDR3 size: 14 residues. Per germline, CDR1 SNHLY and CDR2 FYNNEI. V lost 6 bases to trimming and J lost 2 bases, with 14 bases between them. Full variable domain (missing parts from reference TRBV2 and TRBJ2-7): EPEVTQTPSHQVTQMGQEVILRCVPISNHLYFYWYRQILGQKVEFLVSFYNNEISEKSEIFDDQFSVERPDGSNFTLKIRSTKLEDSAMYFCASSDRQSTYEQYFGPGTRLTVT.

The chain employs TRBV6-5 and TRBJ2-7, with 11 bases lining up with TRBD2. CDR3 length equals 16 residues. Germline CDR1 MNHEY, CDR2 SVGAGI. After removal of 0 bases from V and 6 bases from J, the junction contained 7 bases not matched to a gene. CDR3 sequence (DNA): TGTGCCAGCAGTTACTCTGATAGCGGGAGGGTCGGCGAGCAGTACTTC. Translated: CASSYSDSGRVGEQYF.

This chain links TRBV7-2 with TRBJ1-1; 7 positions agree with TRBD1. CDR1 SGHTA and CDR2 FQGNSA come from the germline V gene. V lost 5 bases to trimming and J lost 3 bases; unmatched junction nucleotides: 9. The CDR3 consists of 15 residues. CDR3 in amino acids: CASSLSTGTYTEAFF. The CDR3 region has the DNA TGTGCCAGCAGCCTCTCGACAGGGACCTACACTGAAGCTTTCTTT.

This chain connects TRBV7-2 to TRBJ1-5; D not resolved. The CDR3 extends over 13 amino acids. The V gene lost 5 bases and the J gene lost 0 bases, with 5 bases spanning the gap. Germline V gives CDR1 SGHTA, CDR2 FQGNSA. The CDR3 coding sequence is TGTGCCAGCAGCCCTTATAGCAATCAGCCCCAGCATTTT. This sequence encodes CASSPYSNQPQHF.

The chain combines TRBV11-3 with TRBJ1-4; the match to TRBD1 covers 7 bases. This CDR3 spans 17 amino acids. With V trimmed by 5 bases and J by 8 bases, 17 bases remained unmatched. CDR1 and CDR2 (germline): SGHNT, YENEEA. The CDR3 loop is CASSPFRQGSEGEKLFF. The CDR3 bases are TGTGCCAGCAGCCCCTTCCGACAGGGCTCCGAAGGAGAAAAACTGTTTTTT.